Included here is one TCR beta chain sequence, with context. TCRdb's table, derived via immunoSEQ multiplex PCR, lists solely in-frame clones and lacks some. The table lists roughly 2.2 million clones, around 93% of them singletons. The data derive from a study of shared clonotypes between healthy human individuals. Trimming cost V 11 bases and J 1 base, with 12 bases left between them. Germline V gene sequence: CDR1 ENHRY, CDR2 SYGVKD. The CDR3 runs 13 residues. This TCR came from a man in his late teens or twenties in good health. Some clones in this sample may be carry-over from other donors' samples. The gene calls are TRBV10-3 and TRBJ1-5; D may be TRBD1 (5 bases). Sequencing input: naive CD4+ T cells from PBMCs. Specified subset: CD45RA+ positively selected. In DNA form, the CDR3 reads TGTGCCGTGAGGGGAGGGAGCAATCAGCCCCAGCATTTT. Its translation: CAVRGGSNQPQHF.